These 29 T cell receptor beta chains were all obtained from the same sample, sequenced in a study of cytomegalovirus exposure and HLA in healthy donors. With 60 Vbeta and 13 Jbeta primers, the PCR was carried out. Produced via immunoSEQ multiplex PCR; TCRdb's table is partial and in-frame only. The profile shows over 100,000 clones, approximately 70% of them singletons. The source material was PBMCs. The receptors stem from a man in his forties in good health and CMV-seronegative.

This chain connects TRBV29-1 to TRBJ2-7, with 8 bases matching TRBD2. V lost 3 bases to trimming and J lost 1 base; unmatched junction nucleotides: 2. CDR3 length equals 13 residues. Germline V gene lookup returns CDR1 SQVTM and CDR2 ANQGSEA. The CDR3 here is CSVDGGGSYEQYF. The CDR3 DNA reads TGCAGCGTTGACGGGGGGGGGTCCTACGAGCAGTACTTC.

This chain links TRBV4-1 with TRBJ2-1, with D possibly TRBD1 on 6 matching bases. CDR1 is MGHRA and CDR2 is YSYEKL in the germline V gene. The V and J ends lost 3 bases and 0 bases respectively, with 9 bases between them. CDR3 size: 15 residues. CDR3 bases: TGCGCCAGCAGCCAGGCGGACAGCTCCTACAATGAGCAGTTCTTC. Amino acid sequence: CASSQADSSYNEQFF.

This clone turned up a few times. This sequence joins TRBV7-9 and TRBJ2-5; 8 bases are shared with TRBD2. The V segment lost 7 bases and the J segment 5 bases; nucleotides outside the gene matches: 6. Germline V gene data show CDR1 as SEHNR and CDR2 as FQNEAQ (reference sequence). The CDR3 contains 13 residues. This chain's CDR3 is CASTAGGGETQYF. For the CDR3, the DNA is TGTGCCAGCACCGCGGGGGGCGGGGAGACCCAGTACTTC.

The chain has TRBV4-3 and TRBJ2-3; 7 bases match TRBD2. Per germline, CDR1 LGHNA and CDR2 YSLEER. V lost 0 bases to trimming and J lost 1 base; unmatched junction nucleotides: 10. The CDR3 covers 18 residues. The chain's CDR3 is CASSQDFSITSGTDTQYF. CDR3 nucleotides: TGCGCCAGCAGCCAAGATTTTAGCATCACTAGCGGCACAGATACGCAGTATTTT.

This clone was seen only a few times. The chain links TRBV19 to TRBJ1-3; 9 bases are a match to TRBD1. CDR1 and CDR2 from the germline V gene are LNHDA and SQIVND (reference sequence). The length of the CDR3 is 16 residues. V dropped 6 bases and J dropped 3; count of bases not matched to a gene: 9. The CDR3 protein is CASSTGTGSLGNTIYF. CDR3 DNA sequence: TGTGCCAGTAGCACCGGGACAGGGTCGCTTGGAAACACCATATATTTT.

There are a few counts of this clone. The chain has TRBV6-7 and TRBJ1-4; D is ambiguous. TRBV6-7 belongs to the ORF category, with a function that is uncertain. The CDR3 length is 17 residues. V lost 5 bases to trimming and J lost 4 bases, with 20 bases between them. The CDR3 DNA sequence: TGTGCCAGCAGTAGAACACGGCCATCTAGTAATAATGAAAAACTGTTTTTT. This gives the protein CASSRTRPSSNNEKLFF.

CDR3 sequence (DNA): TGTGCCAGCAGCCCTCGCACAGGAATGAACACTGAAGCTTTCTTT. As protein: CASSPRTGMNTEAFF. The chain uses TRBV7-2 and TRBJ1-1; weak D call: TRBD1 (5 bases). This CDR3 contains 15 residues. Deletions cut 5 bases from V and 0 bases from J, with 13 bases between. Germline CDR1 SGHTA, CDR2 FQGNSA.

This chain joins TRBV2 and TRBJ2-7, with 8 nucleotides matching TRBD1. V lost 3 bases and J lost 0; bases outside the gene matches: 10. The CDR3 extends over 17 amino acids. Germline V CDR1 and CDR2: SNHLY, FYNNEI. This CDR3 is CASSETTGATISYEQYF. CDR3 coding DNA: TGTGCCAGCAGTGAGACGACAGGGGCGACGATCTCCTACGAGCAGTACTTC.

The chain has TRBV7-2 and TRBJ2-4, with 9 bases fitting TRBD1. CDR3 length: 17 amino acids. Unmatched junction bases numbered 3, after V lost 0 bases and J lost 0 bases. CDR1 and CDR2 (germline): SGHTA, FQGNSA. The DNA for the CDR3 is TGTGCCAGCAGCTTAGCGGGACAGGGAGTAGCCAAAAACATTCAGTACTTC. Encoded protein: CASSLAGQGVAKNIQYF.

This chain links TRBV27 with TRBJ2-3; 11 bases align to TRBD1. J was trimmed by 9 bases and V by 5 bases; bases with no gene match: 16. From germline, CDR1 is MNHEY and CDR2 SMNVEV (reference sequence). The CDR3 sequence is 17 residues long. The CDR3 loop reads CASSLQTGTGGGGTQYF. Here the CDR3 DNA reads TGTGCCAGCAGTCTCCAAACCGGGACAGGGGGTGGGGGCACGCAGTATTTT.

This chain joins TRBV28 and TRBJ2-7; no firm D call. Trimming took 4 bases from V and 3 from J, leaving 22 bases between them. Germline CDR1 is MDHEN and CDR2 is SYDVKM. This CDR3 is 17 amino acids long. For the CDR3, the DNA is TGTGCCAGCAGTTCCATCCGCGGAATCCCAACTTACTACGAGCAGTACTTC. This translates into CASSSIRGIPTYYEQYF.

This clone was picked up one time. The rearrangement links TRBV5-1 to TRBJ2-5, with TRBD1 matching 11 bases. The V segment lost 0 bases and the J segment 5 bases; nucleotides outside the gene matches: 3. The CDR3 consists of 15 residues. From germline, CDR1 is SGHRS and CDR2 YFSETQ. CDR3: CASSLGTGGAETQYF. CDR3 coding DNA: TGCGCCAGCAGCTTGGGGACAGGGGGCGCGGAGACCCAGTACTTC.

This clone was counted only a few times. The V and J genes are TRBV7-2 and TRBJ2-7; D perhaps matches TRBD1 (6 bases). The germline V and J ends were trimmed by 3 bases and 3 bases, with 12 bases remaining between them. The CDR3 consists of 14 residues. CDR1 is SGHTA and CDR2 is FQGNSA in the germline V gene. This CDR3 is CASSFGRDNYEQYF. CDR3 in DNA: TGTGCCAGCAGCTTCGGCCGGGACAACTACGAGCAGTACTTC.

The chain employs TRBV5-1 and TRBJ2-5; 7 bases line up with TRBD2. The CDR3 has 15 residues. V lost 3 bases, J lost 3 bases, and 8 bases stayed unmatched. Germline assignment: CDR1 SGHRS and CDR2 YFSETQ. The CDR3 loop is CASSSLTSAEETQYF. CDR3 nucleotides: TGCGCCAGCAGCTCGTTAACTAGCGCTGAAGAGACCCAGTACTTC.

This rearrangement joins TRBV6-5 to TRBJ1-1; D is undetermined. Germline V gives CDR1 MNHEY, CDR2 SVGAGI. This CDR3 contains 15 residues. Trimming took 0 bases from V and 0 from J, leaving 8 bases between them. CDR3 nucleotides: TGTGCCAGCAGTTACTCGCGGCGGATGAACACTGAAGCTTTCTTT. Its protein product is CASSYSRRMNTEAFF.

The rearrangement joins TRBV13 to TRBJ2-7; tentatively, D is TRBD2 (6 bases). The CDR3 is 16 amino acids. Germline V CDR1 and CDR2: PRHDT, FYEKMQ (reference sequence). Trimming took off 1 base at V and 4 bases at J, with 17 bases between the two ends. The CDR3 DNA reads TGTGCCAGCAGCTTAGTGGAGGGTGGCCCCGTTTACGAGCAGTACTTC. It encodes CASSLVEGGPVYEQYF. The variable domain in full, with the rest retrieved from reference TRBV13 and TRBJ2-7, is AAGVIQSPRHLIKEKRETATLKCYPIPRHDTVYWYQQGPGQDPQFLISFYEKMQSDKGSIPDRFSAQQFSDYHSELNMSSLELGDSALYFCASSLVEGGPVYEQYFGPGTRLTVT.

The CDR3 coding sequence is TGTGCCAGCAGCACTTACGGGACACCTGAAGCTTTCTTT. Its translation is CASSTYGTPEAFF. The V call is TRBV7-8, the J call TRBJ1-1; possible D gene TRBD1, 6 bases. Germline V lookup: CDR1 SGHVS, CDR2 FQNEAQ. There are 13 residues in the CDR3. Trimming shortened V by 5 bases and J by 6 bases, and 13 bases separated the two germline ends.

The chain has TRBV28 and TRBJ1-4; weak D call: TRBD1 (6 bases). V was trimmed by 6 bases and J by 5 bases, leaving 16 bases between them. The CDR3 sequence is 15 residues long. Per germline, CDR1 MDHEN and CDR2 SYDVKM. The CDR3 spells CASSRRGGTNEKLFF. The CDR3 nucleotides read TGTGCCAGCAGCCGCCGAGGGGGAACAAATGAAAAACTGTTTTTT.

The chain couples TRBV21-1 to TRBJ1-5. TRBV21-1 has pseudogene status. CDR3 length equals 16 residues. CDR3 nucleotides: TGTGCCAGCAGCAGGCCCCACGGGGGGGTGGGTCAGCCCCAGCATTTT. It specifies CASSRPHGGVGQPQHF.

The chain couples TRBV9 to TRBJ1-4; TRBD1 aligns across 7 bases. The junction had 5 bases not matched to a gene; V was cut back by 3 bases and J by 0 bases. This CDR3 comprises 16 residues. The germline V gene has CDR1 SGDLS and CDR2 YYNGEE. CDR3 sequence (DNA): TGTGCCAGCAGCGCACGACAGGGAACAACTAATGAAAAACTGTTTTTT. It translates to CASSARQGTTNEKLFF.

The sample holds a few counts of this clone. The chain uses TRBV6-5 and TRBJ2-5; 7 nucleotides align to TRBD1. The V and J ends lost 3 bases and 5 bases, in that order; junction bases with no gene match: 9. The CDR3 runs to 15 residues. Germline-derived CDR1 and CDR2 are MNHEY and SVGAGI. Here the CDR3 reads CASSYNRGEKETQYF. CDR3 nucleotides: TGTGCCAGCAGTTATAACAGGGGAGAGAAGGAGACCCAGTACTTC.

V is TRBV27 and J is TRBJ2-1; 7 nucleotides align to TRBD1. The trim removed 5 bases at V and 2 bases at J, leaving 9 bases unmatched. CDR3 length: 16 amino acids. Per the germline V gene, CDR1 is MNHEY and CDR2 is SMNVEV (reference sequence). The CDR3 DNA follows: TGTGCCAGCAGTCTTTGGTCAGGGACAGCCTACAATGAGCAGTTCTTC. It codes for CASSLWSGTAYNEQFF.

This chain connects TRBV4-1 to TRBJ1-2; TRBD1 matches 8 bases. V trimming: 6 bases; J trimming: 0 bases; junction bases outside the gene matches: 3. Germline-derived CDR1 and CDR2 are MGHRA and YSYEKL. This CDR3 is 14 amino acids long. CDR3 nucleotides: TGCGCCAGCAGTCGACAGGGGACTAACTATGGCTACACCTTC. It codes for CASSRQGTNYGYTF.

This chain joins TRBV6-6 and TRBJ2-7, with no clear D. With 7 bases removed from V and 3 bases from J, the gap between germline ends came to 13 bases. Looked up from germline, CDR1 is MNHNY and CDR2 is SVGAGI (reference sequence). CDR3 length equals 13 residues. The CDR3 coding sequence is TGTGCCAGCACCCTCACAGTGAGCTACGAGCAGTACTTC. As protein: CASTLTVSYEQYF.

A few counts support this clone. The genes are TRBV7-8 and TRBJ2-7; the D gene is possibly TRBD1 (7 bases). This CDR3 region has 15 residues. Trimming took 5 bases from V and 3 from J, leaving 17 bases between them. Germline V lookup: CDR1 SGHVS, CDR2 FQNEAQ. CDR3 sequence reads: CASSPGDRYFYEQYF. In DNA, the CDR3 is TGTGCCAGCAGCCCGGGGGACAGATATTTCTACGAGCAGTACTTC.

The rearrangement joins TRBV5-6 to TRBJ2-4; the D is unclear. CDR3 size: 14 residues. Germline assignment: CDR1 SGHDT and CDR2 YYEEEE. V was cut by 1 base and J by 0 bases, with 5 bases left in between. The CDR3 sequence is CASSLRLAKNIQYF. The CDR3 nucleotides are TGTGCCAGCAGCTTGCGGTTAGCCAAAAACATTCAGTACTTC. The whole variable domain, remainder taken from reference TRBV5-6 and TRBJ2-4, is DAGVTQSPTHLIKTRGQQVTLRCSPKSGHDTVSWYQQALGQGPQFIFQYYEEEERQRGNFPDRFSGHQFPNYSSELNVNALLLGDSALYLCASSLRLAKNIQYFGAGTRLSVL.

V is TRBV9 and J is TRBJ2-5, with 14 bases that match TRBD2. V lost 4 bases and J lost 2; bases outside the gene matches: 4. CDR3 length equals 16 residues. Germline V gene sequence: CDR1 SGDLS, CDR2 YYNGEE. Here the CDR3 reads CASSLGLAGVQETQYF. CDR3 DNA sequence: TGTGCCAGCAGCTTGGGACTAGCGGGGGTTCAAGAGACCCAGTACTTC.

The chain has TRBV19 and TRBJ1-2, with D possibly TRBD1 on 6 matching bases. V lost 5 bases and J lost 5, with 24 bases in between. The germline gives CDR1 LNHDA, CDR2 SQIVND (reference sequence). This CDR3 comprises 17 residues. CDR3 DNA: TGTGCCAGTAGTCCAAAAGGGACACTTCCTAGGTGGTATGGCTACACCTTC. Its protein product is CASSPKGTLPRWYGYTF. Full variable domain (missing parts from reference TRBV19 and TRBJ1-2): DGGITQSPKYLFRKEGQNVTLSCEQNLNHDAMYWYRQDPGQGLRLIYYSQIVNDFQKGDIAEGYSVSREKKESFPLTVTSAQKNPTAFYLCASSPKGTLPRWYGYTFGSGTRLTVV.

The chain carries TRBV4-2 and TRBJ1-2; TRBD1 is a possible D gene (6 bases). V lost 4 bases to trimming and J lost 8 bases, with 14 bases between them. Germline CDR1 and CDR2: LGHNA and YNFKEQ. The CDR3 loop spans 13 amino acids. This CDR3 is CASSRQQGWGYTF. The CDR3 DNA reads TGTGCCAGCAGCCGCCAACAGGGATGGGGCTACACCTTC.